The TCR beta chain under discussion was sequenced for a study of shared T cell receptors in the human thymus. TCRdb's copy holds only in-frame clones and misses some; the assay was immunoSEQ multiplex PCR. The data show roughly 500,000 clones, with around 78% seen just once and more than 0.01% held by the top ten. V dropped 0 bases and J dropped 0 bases, with 14 bases sitting between them. CDR1 is SGHKS, CDR2 YYEKEE, per germline (reference sequence). This CDR3 has 17 residues. The same sample was also used in a study of human thymus T cells.

The receptor was derived from a boy under two years old with a congenital heart defect. Source material: thymocytes. The chain employs TRBV5-5 and TRBJ2-3; tentatively, D is TRBD2 (6 bases). In DNA form, the CDR3 reads TGTGCCAGCAGCTTGGCACCACGGGACTCTAGCACAGATACGCAGTATTTT. Its translation: CASSLAPRDSSTDTQYF.